These T cell receptor beta chains were read from a single sample in a study of human T cells and chemical hapten exposure. MiXCR, applied by TCRdb to the RACE reads, yields one record per CDR3 protein. The sample carries about 73,000 distinct CDR3 sequences, 8.5% to 9% recorded once. The starting material was whole blood, obtained in connection with sensitization to the hapten diphenylcyclopropenone (DPC). The receptors shown here come from a woman aged 50 to 65 with alopecia areata. Some clones in this sample may be carry-over from other donors' samples. Both conserved end residues are part of each CDR3. The D gene is left open where the match is weak. Expanded clones get a size class; other rows say once, few or many, or leave the size out.

J gene	V gene	CDR3 length	clone size	D gene	CDR3 DNA	CDR3 protein
TRBJ2-1	TRBV7-2	13	many	TRBD1	TGTGCCAGCAGCTTCGGACAGGGGGTCCAGGGGTTCTTC	CASSFGQGVQGFF
TRBJ2-3	TRBV7-6	12	few	.	TGTGCCAGCAGCCCCAGTCTGAATACGCAGTATTTT	CASSPSLNTQYF
TRBJ1-5	TRBV6-1	13	few	.	TGTGCCAGTGAGGAATTTTGGGATCAGCCCCAGCATTTT	CASEEFWDQPQHF
TRBJ2-2	TRBV14	13	few	.	TGTGCCAGCAGGTCGACGATGGCCGGGGAGCTGTTTTTT	CASRSTMAGELFF
TRBJ1-5	TRBV20-1	13	few	TRBD1	TGCAGTACCGGGACAGGTAGCAATCAGCCCCAGCATTTT	CSTGTGSNQPQHF
TRBJ1-1	TRBV19	16	few	.	TGTGCCAGTAGTATAGGTGGGAGAGGATTCAACACTGAAGCTTTCTTT	CASSIGGRGFNTEAFF
TRBJ2-5	TRBV18	15	few	.	TGTGCCAGCTCACCACCAATGGGTCGGCAAGAGACCCAGTACTTC	CASSPPMGRQETQYF
TRBJ2-7	TRBV28	12	.	.	TGTGCCAGTGGGTATTCCTCCTACGAGCAGTACTTC	CASGYSSYEQYF
TRBJ2-6	TRBV10-3	20	.	TRBD1	TGTGCCATCAGTTTTAAAGCCCCGGGACAGGGGAACTCTGGGGCCAACGTCCTGACTTTC	CAISFKAPGQGNSGANVLTF
TRBJ1-1	TRBV7-3	14	.	.	TGTGCCAGCAGCTTAACCAGGGAATCCACTGAAGCTTTCTTT	CASSLTRESTEAFF
TRBJ1-5	TRBV6-5	12	few	.	TGTGCCAGTCAAACGGGAAATCAGCCCCAGCATTTT	CASQTGNQPQHF
TRBJ1-3	TRBV11-2	15	many	TRBD1	TGTGCCAGCAGTCTCGACAGGGTCTCTGGAAACACCATATATTTT	CASSLDRVSGNTIYF
TRBJ2-1	TRBV28	15	.	.	TGTGCCAGCAGCCCGTCTGGAACTTCCTACAATGAGCAGTTCTTC	CASSPSGTSYNEQFF
TRBJ2-5	TRBV7-7	15	.	.	TGTGCCAGCAGCTTAGGGGGAGGAGGAAGAGAGACCCAGTACTTC	CASSLGGGGRETQYF
TRBJ1-1	TRBV6-2/TRBV6-3	12	many	.	TGTGCCAGCAGAACGAGGGGCACTGAAGCTTTCTTT	CASRTRGTEAFF
TRBJ2-7	TRBV27	13	.	.	TGTGCCAGCAGTTCGGGGACGATGGGAGAGCAGTACTTC	CASSSGTMGEQYF
TRBJ1-1	TRBV19	13	.	TRBD1	TGTGCCAGTTATGGGACAGGGTACACTGAAGCTTTCTTT	CASYGTGYTEAFF
TRBJ1-1	TRBV13	14	many	.	TGTGCCAGCAGCTTAGAGGGGTCCATAAGTGAAGCTTTCTTT	CASSLEGSISEAFF
TRBJ2-3	TRBV20-1	11	few	.	TGCAGTTTCACTACAGGAGATACGCAGTATTTT	CSFTTGDTQYF
TRBJ2-5	TRBV30	12	few	.	TGTGCCTGGAATGAGGGGAGCGAGACCCAGTACTTC	CAWNEGSETQYF
TRBJ1-2	TRBV7-2	14	.	.	TGTGCCAGTCGGGAGCCTAATGCTAACTATGGCTACACCTTC	CASREPNANYGYTF
TRBJ1-6	TRBV2	13	.	TRBD1	TGTGCCAGCAAAGCAGGGGGCGAATCACCCCTCCACTTT	CASKAGGESPLHF
TRBJ2-3	TRBV6-2/TRBV6-3	15	.	TRBD1	TGTGCCAGCAGTCCCCGACAGGGAATGGCAGATACGCAGTATTTT	CASSPRQGMADTQYF
TRBJ1-2	TRBV5-1	16	many	.	TGCGCCAGCAGCTCAAGACAGTCTCGCTATGGTTATGGCTACACCTTC	CASSSRQSRYGYGYTF
TRBJ1-5	TRBV12-3/TRBV12-4	14	few	.	TGTGCCAGCAGTTTAATGGGGGGTAATCAGCCCCAGCATTTT	CASSLMGGNQPQHF
TRBJ1-3	TRBV11-2	15	many	.	TGTGCCAGCATTAGGGGGGATTCATCTGGAAACACCATATATTTT	CASIRGDSSGNTIYF
TRBJ2-3	TRBV9	16	.	TRBD2	TGTGCCAGCAGCGTAGCGGGGGGGAGGGCAGCCGATCCGCAGTATTTT	CASSVAGGRAADPQYF
TRBJ2-2	TRBV12-3/TRBV12-4	16	many	.	TGTGCCAGCAGTTTAGGTGTCAGTTCGAACACCGGGGAGCTGTTTTTT	CASSLGVSSNTGELFF
TRBJ1-2	TRBV4-1	19	many	.	TGCGCCAGCAGCCTTGATCCTGAAGGGGAGGGCTTTTTAGTCTATGGCTACACCTTC	CASSLDPEGEGFLVYGYTF
TRBJ1-3	TRBV29-1	14	few	.	TGCAGCGTTGTTGGCACCAACTCTGGAAACACCATATATTTT	CSVVGTNSGNTIYF
TRBJ2-7	TRBV6-2/TRBV6-3	15	many	TRBD2	TGTGCCAGCAGTTCGCTAGCGGGGAGCTCCTACGAGCAGTACTTC	CASSSLAGSSYEQYF
TRBJ1-1	TRBV27	13	.	.	TGTGCCAGCAGTCGGGGGGCGGCGACTGAAGCTTTCTTT	CASSRGAATEAFF
TRBJ1-4	TRBV20-1	13	many	.	TGCAGTGCTAGCGGTGAGGGTAATGAAAAACTGTTTTTT	CSASGEGNEKLFF
TRBJ2-3	TRBV28	15	.	.	TGTGCCAGCAGTGCCGGGGGATTTAGCACAGATACGCAGTATTTT	CASSAGGFSTDTQYF
TRBJ2-7	TRBV5-1	15	.	TRBD1	TGCGCCAGCAGGTTGGAAGGGACAGGGGGCTTCGAGCAGTACTTC	CASRLEGTGGFEQYF
TRBJ1-3	TRBV28	17	many	TRBD1	TGTGCCAGCAGTCCACCGGGACAGGGGGCGACTGGAAACACCATATATTTT	CASSPPGQGATGNTIYF
TRBJ2-7	TRBV5-6	14	many	.	TGTGCCAGCAGCTTGGCCCAGGTCCCCTACGAGCAGTACTTC	CASSLAQVPYEQYF
TRBJ1-1	TRBV27	16	many	.	TGTGCCAGCAGTTCCGTTTCTCAGGGGCGAGGCACTGAAGCTTTCTTT	CASSSVSQGRGTEAFF
TRBJ1-1	TRBV6-6	13	.	.	TGTGCCAGCAGCGGACAGACGAACACTGAAGCTTTCTTT	CASSGQTNTEAFF
TRBJ2-3	TRBV27	15	.	.	TGTGCCAGCAGTATTTTTCTAGGGGCGGGAGATACGCAGTATTTT	CASSIFLGAGDTQYF
TRBJ2-2	TRBV9	15	few	TRBD2	TGTGCCAGCAGCGTAGTGACTAGCGGCACCGGGGAGCTGTTTTTT	CASSVVTSGTGELFF
TRBJ1-1	TRBV9	15	.	TRBD1	TGTGCCAGCAGCGTTGGGACAGTCGAGGGCACTGAAGCTTTCTTT	CASSVGTVEGTEAFF
TRBJ1-2	TRBV2	13	many	TRBD1	TGTGCCAGCAATTCACAGGGGGACTATGGCTACACCTTC	CASNSQGDYGYTF
TRBJ1-4	TRBV7-9	19	many	.	TGTGCCAGCAGCTCAAGGAGGTTATCCGGCTTAGCAACTAATGAAAAACTGTTTTTT	CASSSRRLSGLATNEKLFF
TRBJ2-1	TRBV3-1	14	many	.	TGTGCCAGCAGCCACTGGGACGGGAAGAATGAGCAGTTCTTC	CASSHWDGKNEQFF
TRBJ1-2	TRBV27	16	.	.	TGTGCCAGCAGTTTTAAGGGGTTGAGAGAGAACTATGGCTACACCTTC	CASSFKGLRENYGYTF
TRBJ2-5	TRBV29-1	12	.	.	TGCAGCGTAACGGAGGGGTACGAGACCCAGTACTTC	CSVTEGYETQYF
TRBJ2-1	TRBV20-1	15	few	.	TGCAGTGCTAGACATCGCGCCCGCTCCTACAATGAGCAGTTCTTC	CSARHRARSYNEQFF
TRBJ2-5	TRBV13	16	.	TRBD2	TGTGCCAGCAGCTCTATAGCGGGGGGGCGACAAGAGACCCAGTACTTC	CASSSIAGGRQETQYF
TRBJ1-5	TRBV19	15	.	.	TGTGCCAGTAGTATAGTTAGGAGTTGGCCTCAGCCCCAGCATTTT	CASSIVRSWPQPQHF
TRBJ2-5	TRBV7-2	16	many	TRBD2	TGTGCCAGCAGTCCGTTCGAGACTAGCGCCCAAGAGACCCAGTACTTC	CASSPFETSAQETQYF
TRBJ2-7	TRBV5-1	14	.	.	TGCGCCAGCAGCCAACCACGACAGTCCTACGAGCAGTACTTC	CASSQPRQSYEQYF
TRBJ1-3	TRBV28	13	many	.	TGTGCCAGCAAAACGCGCCAGGGAAACACCATATATTTT	CASKTRQGNTIYF